What follows are 9 T cell receptor beta chains derived from one specimen sequenced in a study of blood T cell repertoires in COVID-19. Produced via immunoSEQ multiplex PCR; TCRdb's table is partial and in-frame only. This repertoire shows 250,000 to 350,000 clones, around 90% found once; its top ten account for 4.5% to 7%. The specimen was PBMCs or T cells enriched from blood (not recorded which). These receptors originate from a woman aged 30 to 39 who had recovered from COVID-19.

The rearrangement uses TRBV27 and TRBJ1-2; D remains ambiguous. The germline V gene has CDR1 MNHEY and CDR2 SMNVEV (reference sequence). V was clipped by 0 bases and J by 4 bases, with 12 bases between them. This CDR3 is built from 15 residues. Here the CDR3 reads CASSLSSGMGYGYTF. Here the CDR3 DNA reads TGTGCCAGCAGTTTATCCAGCGGGATGGGCTATGGCTACACCTTC.

The chain couples TRBV29-1 to TRBJ2-5; no clear D gene. The length of the CDR3 is 12 residues. The V and J ends lost 7 bases and 5 bases respectively, with 14 bases between them. Germline-derived CDR1 and CDR2 are SQVTM and ANQGSEA. The CDR3 here is CSGGGPPETQYF. The CDR3 nucleotides read TGCAGCGGGGGTGGCCCTCCGGAGACCCAGTACTTC.

The gene calls are TRBV3-1 (or the pseudogene TRBV3-2) and TRBJ1-6; tentative D call: TRBD1 (6 bases). CDR3 size: 13 residues. Germline V gives CDR1 LGHDT, CDR2 YNNKEL (reference sequence). V was trimmed by 4 bases and J by 13 bases, leaving 14 bases between them. Here the CDR3 reads CASSRTQGTPLHF. In DNA, the CDR3 is TGTGCCAGCAGCCGCACACAGGGAACCCCCCTCCACTTT.

The chain carries TRBV6-1 and TRBJ1-4; D unresolved. This CDR3 is 13 amino acids long. Per the germline V gene, CDR1 is MNHNS and CDR2 is SASEGT. V shed 0 bases and J shed 10 bases, with 9 bases lying between them. CDR3 sequence reads: CASSEAVEAKLFF. DNA of the CDR3: TGTGCCAGCAGTGAAGCGGTGGAGGCAAAACTGTTTTTT.

This clone was recorded a few times. The V call is TRBV20-1, the J call TRBJ1-1; no clear D. V dropped 6 bases and J dropped 1 base, with 6 bases sitting between them. Germline lookup yields CDR1 DFQATT and CDR2 SNEGSKA (reference sequence). The CDR3 consists of 11 residues. CDR3 residues: CSAGSNTEAFF. CDR3 in DNA: TGCAGTGCGGGCTCGAACACTGAAGCTTTCTTT.

This rearrangement joins TRBV5-1 to TRBJ1-1, with a tentative D call TRBD1 (5 bases). Germline loops: CDR1 SGHRS, CDR2 YFSETQ. The CDR3 extends over 15 amino acids. Deletions cut 4 bases from V and 1 base from J, with 14 bases between. The DNA for the CDR3 is TGCGCCAGCAGCGCCAGGGTTCTGCCGAACACTGAAGCTTTCTTT. Protein: CASSARVLPNTEAFF.

The chain employs TRBV6-2 or TRBV6-3 and TRBJ1-1; D is unclear. The CDR3 sequence is 15 residues long. Germline V gene lookup returns CDR1 MNHEY and CDR2 SVGEGT. Trimming removed 1 base at V and 6 bases at J, with 15 bases between. The CDR3 loop is CASSYLASYVAEAFF. The CDR3, as DNA: TGTGCCAGCAGTTACTTGGCCTCTTATGTCGCTGAAGCTTTCTTT.

The rearrangement joins TRBV19 to TRBJ1-4; D gene unclear. V was clipped by 5 bases and J by 7 bases, with 17 bases between them. The CDR3 covers 15 residues. Germline assignment: CDR1 LNHDA and CDR2 SQIVND (reference sequence). CDR3 bases: TGTGCCAGTAGTGGCCGAGGCCACCCTACTGAAAAACTGTTTTTT. Its protein is CASSGRGHPTEKLFF.

This clone has more than one count but fewer than ten. Distinct nucleotide sequences in the sample also encode this CDR3. The chain recombines TRBV30 with TRBJ1-5, with D possibly TRBD1 on 5 matching bases. Trimming pared 1 base from V and 3 bases from J, leaving 7 bases between. Per germline, CDR1 GTSNPN and CDR2 SVGIG (reference sequence). This CDR3 has 13 amino acids. This chain's CDR3 is CAWSGQTNQPQHF. The CDR3 bases are TGTGCCTGGAGTGGACAGACCAATCAGCCCCAGCATTTT.